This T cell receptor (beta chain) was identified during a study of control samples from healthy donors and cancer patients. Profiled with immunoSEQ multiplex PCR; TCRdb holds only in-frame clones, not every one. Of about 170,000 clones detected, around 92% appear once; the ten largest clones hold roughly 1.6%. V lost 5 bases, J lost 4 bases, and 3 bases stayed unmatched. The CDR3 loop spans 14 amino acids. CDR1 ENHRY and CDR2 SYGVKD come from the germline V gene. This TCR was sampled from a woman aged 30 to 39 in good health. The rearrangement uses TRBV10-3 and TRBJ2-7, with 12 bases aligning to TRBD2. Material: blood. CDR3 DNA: TGTGCCATCAGTTCCGGACTAGCGGGGTACGAGCAGTACTTC. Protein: CAISSGLAGYEQYF.